This T cell receptor (beta chain) was profiled in a study of cytomegalovirus exposure and HLA in healthy donors. PCR employed 60 Vbeta and 13 Jbeta primers. The data were produced by immunoSEQ multiplex PCR, yet TCRdb's version contains in-frame clones alone and is incomplete. The data show 120,000 or so clones, with 75% to 80% seen just once and roughly 5.9% held by the top ten. Germline lookup yields CDR1 SQVTM and CDR2 ANQGSEA. V shed 3 bases, J shed 11 bases, and the junction held 8 bases outside the gene matches. This CDR3 comprises 12 residues. The source is a woman aged 40 to 50 in good health and CMV-seronegative. This chain links TRBV29-1 with TRBJ1-1, with TRBD1 matching 8 bases. Sequencing used PBMCs. The CDR3 DNA sequence: TGCAGCGTTGACGACAGGGGTAATCGCGCTTTCTTT. Amino acid sequence: CSVDDRGNRAFF.